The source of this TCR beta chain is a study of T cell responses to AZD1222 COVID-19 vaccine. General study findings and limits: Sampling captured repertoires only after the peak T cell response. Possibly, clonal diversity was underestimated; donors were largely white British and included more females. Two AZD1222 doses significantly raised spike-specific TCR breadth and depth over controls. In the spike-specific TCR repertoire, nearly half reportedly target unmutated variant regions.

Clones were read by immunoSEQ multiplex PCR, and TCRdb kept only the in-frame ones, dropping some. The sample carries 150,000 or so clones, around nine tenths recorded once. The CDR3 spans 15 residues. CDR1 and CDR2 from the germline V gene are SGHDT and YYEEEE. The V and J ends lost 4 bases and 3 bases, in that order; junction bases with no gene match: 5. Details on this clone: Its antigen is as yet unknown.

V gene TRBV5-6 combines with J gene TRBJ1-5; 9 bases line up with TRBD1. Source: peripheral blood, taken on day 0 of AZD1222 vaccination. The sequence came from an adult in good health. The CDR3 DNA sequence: TGTGCCAGCAGCCTGTGGGACAGGGACAATCAGCCCCAGCATTTT. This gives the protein CASSLWDRDNQPQHF.